Listed here is a single T cell receptor beta chain. Sample time point: peripheral blood 6 weeks after treatment start. Profiled with immunoSEQ multiplex PCR; TCRdb holds only in-frame clones, not every one. This table holds roughly 120,000 clones, 80% to 90% found once. These data come from a study of PD-L1 blockade in urothelial cancer. Study as a whole: As for prior chemotherapy regimens, patients had received 0 to 3.

V lost 3 bases and J lost 5; bases outside the gene matches: 14. The CDR3 contains 17 residues. Per the germline V gene, CDR1 is SGHAT and CDR2 is FQNNGV. Specimen: PBMCs, collected around atezolizumab (anti-PD-L1) treatment. The chain uses TRBV11-2 and TRBJ2-5; 8 bases fit TRBD2. This sequence originates from a man aged 55 to 70 with urothelial cancer. The CDR3 DNA reads TGTGCCAGCAGCTTGCACCTGCCCGCGGGGGGCGGCGAGACCCAGTACTTC. It codes for CASSLHLPAGGGETQYF.